This T cell receptor (beta chain) was retrieved from a study of cytomegalovirus exposure and HLA in healthy donors. As for the study in general: The platform used for the 100 to 150 validation repertoires matched that of the roughly 670 first-cohort repertoires, a later analysis reported. Notes on the study in general: High sensitivity and specificity were reportedly achieved when the classifier diagnosed cytomegalovirus status. CMV antigen specificity of a few CMV-associated chains was confirmed in vitro. The tendency of first-cohort TCR clusters to co-occur in the roughly 110 validation repertoires emerged from a later analysis.

Method: immunoSEQ multiplex PCR; TCRdb's copy keeps in-frame clones and lacks some. The table includes 80,000 to 90,000 clones, around 96% detected once. This clone showed up just once. Its specificity is unknown. The sequence was collected from a man between 18 and 35 years old in good health and CMV-seronegative. Sequencing was done on a sample of PBMCs.

CDR3 sequence reads: CASSEQGTGELFF. The CDR3 bases are TGTGCCAGCAGTGAGCAGGGGACCGGGGAGCTGTTTTTT. The genes are TRBV9 and TRBJ2-2, with D tentatively TRBD1 (6 bases). Per the germline V gene, CDR1 is SGDLS and CDR2 is YYNGEE. This CDR3 contains 13 residues. Trimming took 5 bases from V and 5 from J, leaving 10 bases between them.